The rows below give T cell receptor beta chains drawn from one sample of a study of blood T cell repertoires in COVID-19. Profiled with immunoSEQ multiplex PCR; TCRdb holds only in-frame clones, not every one. The profile covers more than 120,000 clones, with 84% appearing a single time and 3.5% to 5% taken by the ten largest. The sample was PBMCs or T cells enriched from blood (not recorded which). The receptors shown here come from a man aged 45 to 65 in a cohort exposed to, infected with or recovered from COVID-19 (not recorded which). The CDR3 runs from the conserved cysteine through the conserved F or W. D genes are given only for firm matches. Only some rows state a clone size, as once, few, many or a class for expanded clones.

cdr3_nt: TGTGCCAGCAGCGTTAATAGCGTCTTCACAGATACGCAGTATTTT
cdr3_aa: CASSVNSVFTDTQYF
clone_size: .
d_call: .
v_call: TRBV9
j_call: TRBJ2-3

cdr3_nt: TGTGCCAGCAGTTACTCCGGGGGGGGCTATGGCTACACCTTC
cdr3_aa: CASSYSGGGYGYTF
clone_size: .
d_call: .
v_call: TRBV6-5
j_call: TRBJ1-2

cdr3_nt: TGTGCCAGCAGCCCACAGGGTCACGAGCAGTACTTC
cdr3_aa: CASSPQGHEQYF
clone_size: .
d_call: .
v_call: TRBV25-1
j_call: TRBJ2-7

cdr3_nt: TGTGCCAGCAGCCCGCTTATAGGGGTGACTAATCAGCCCCAGCATTTT
cdr3_aa: CASSPLIGVTNQPQHF
clone_size: .
d_call: .
v_call: TRBV7-8
j_call: TRBJ1-5

cdr3_nt: TGTGCCAGCAGCTGTAATACTAGCGGGAGTCACACAGATACGCAGTATTTT
cdr3_aa: CASSCNTSGSHTDTQYF
clone_size: .
d_call: .
v_call: TRBV12-1
j_call: TRBJ2-3

cdr3_nt: TGTGCCAGCAGCTTGGCCTTGGGGACAGGCTCCTACGAGCAGTACTTC
cdr3_aa: CASSLALGTGSYEQYF
clone_size: .
d_call: TRBD1
v_call: TRBV5-4
j_call: TRBJ2-7

cdr3_nt: TGTGCCAGCAGCTTATTTGCCCGGCAGGGTCAGCCCCAGCATTTT
cdr3_aa: CASSLFARQGQPQHF
clone_size: .
d_call: .
v_call: TRBV7-8
j_call: TRBJ1-5

cdr3_nt: TGTGCCAGCAGCCCCGGGACAGGGGTCTCACCCCTCCACTTT
cdr3_aa: CASSPGTGVSPLHF
clone_size: .
d_call: TRBD1
v_call: TRBV6-2/TRBV6-3
j_call: TRBJ1-6

cdr3_nt: TGCGCCAGCACCGGACAGGCTGTCGGGGAGCTGTTTTTT
cdr3_aa: CASTGQAVGELFF
clone_size: .
d_call: TRBD1
v_call: TRBV5-1
j_call: TRBJ2-2

cdr3_nt: TGTGCCAGCAGCCCCCAGGGTCTCGCTAATGAAAAACTGTTTTTT
cdr3_aa: CASSPQGLANEKLFF
clone_size: .
d_call: .
v_call: TRBV3-1/TRBV3-2
j_call: TRBJ1-4

cdr3_nt: TGCGCCAGCAGCTTGGCCCATACTAGCGGCACCGGGGAGCTGTTTTTT
cdr3_aa: CASSLAHTSGTGELFF
clone_size: .
d_call: TRBD2
v_call: TRBV5-1
j_call: TRBJ2-2

cdr3_nt: TGTGCCAGCAGCCCGGGGAATGTGAACACTGAAGCTTTCTTT
cdr3_aa: CASSPGNVNTEAFF
clone_size: .
d_call: .
v_call: TRBV7-8
j_call: TRBJ1-1

cdr3_nt: TGTGCCAGCAGTACAGGGTTGGGAGAGACCCAGTACTTC
cdr3_aa: CASSTGLGETQYF
clone_size: .
d_call: .
v_call: TRBV6-5
j_call: TRBJ2-5

cdr3_nt: TGTGCCATCAGTGAAATCATTTCGAGGAATGAGCAGTTCTTC
cdr3_aa: CAISEIISRNEQFF
clone_size: .
d_call: .
v_call: TRBV10-3
j_call: TRBJ2-1

cdr3_nt: TGTGCCGTGGGAGGACAGGTTAGCAATCAGCCCCAGCATTTT
cdr3_aa: CAVGGQVSNQPQHF
clone_size: .
d_call: TRBD1
v_call: TRBV7-2
j_call: TRBJ1-5

cdr3_nt: TGCAGCGTTGCCGGTCAAGGAGCGCAGTATTTT
cdr3_aa: CSVAGQGAQYF
clone_size: .
d_call: .
v_call: TRBV29-1
j_call: TRBJ2-3

cdr3_nt: TGTGCCTGGAGTGCAGCCGGGACTCAGAACACTGAAGCTTTCTTT
cdr3_aa: CAWSAAGTQNTEAFF
clone_size: .
d_call: .
v_call: TRBV30
j_call: TRBJ1-1

cdr3_nt: TGCGCCAGCAGCCAGGGCGGGACAGGGGTCCATGAGCAGTTCTTC
cdr3_aa: CASSQGGTGVHEQFF
clone_size: .
d_call: TRBD1
v_call: TRBV4-1
j_call: TRBJ2-1

cdr3_nt: TGTGCCATCAGTGAGTTTAGCTCAAGGGACAGTGTCTACGAGCAGTACTTC
cdr3_aa: CAISEFSSRDSVYEQYF
clone_size: .
d_call: TRBD1
v_call: TRBV10-3
j_call: TRBJ2-7

cdr3_nt: TGCAGCGTTGAAGATGGCAATTACCATAACTATGGCTACACCTTC
cdr3_aa: CSVEDGNYHNYGYTF
clone_size: .
d_call: .
v_call: TRBV29-1
j_call: TRBJ1-2

cdr3_nt: TGTGCCAGCAGCTCCTTCTCCTACGAGCAGTACTTC
cdr3_aa: CASSSFSYEQYF
clone_size: .
d_call: .
v_call: TRBV7-9
j_call: TRBJ2-7

cdr3_nt: TGTGCCAGCAGCGTGGACCGCGGGGGGGTCCAAGAGACCCAGTACTTC
cdr3_aa: CASSVDRGGVQETQYF
clone_size: once
d_call: TRBD2
v_call: TRBV9
j_call: TRBJ2-5

cdr3_nt: TGTGCCACTTCAAGAGGGGAGGTCGATCAGCCCCAGCATTTT
cdr3_aa: CATSRGEVDQPQHF
clone_size: .
d_call: .
v_call: TRBV10-3
j_call: TRBJ1-5

cdr3_nt: TGTGCCACCAGTGATTGGACAGGGTCGGAGGGGGAGACCCAGTACTTC
cdr3_aa: CATSDWTGSEGETQYF
clone_size: .
d_call: TRBD1
v_call: TRBV24-1
j_call: TRBJ2-5

cdr3_nt: TGTGCCATCAGTGAGTCGACAGGGCCTGAAGCTTTCTTT
cdr3_aa: CAISESTGPEAFF
clone_size: .
d_call: TRBD1
v_call: TRBV10-3
j_call: TRBJ1-1

cdr3_nt: TGTGCCAGCTCCAAGTCACTAGGGTTCACTAACTATGGCTACACCTTC
cdr3_aa: CASSKSLGFTNYGYTF
clone_size: .
d_call: .
v_call: TRBV27
j_call: TRBJ1-2

cdr3_nt: TGCGCCAGCAGCTTGGTGGCTAGCGGGGGAGATACGCAGTATTTT
cdr3_aa: CASSLVASGGDTQYF
clone_size: .
d_call: TRBD2
v_call: TRBV5-1
j_call: TRBJ2-3

cdr3_nt: TGTGCCAGCAGCCGGACTAGCGGGGCCTACAATGAGCAGTTCTTC
cdr3_aa: CASSRTSGAYNEQFF
clone_size: once
d_call: TRBD2
v_call: TRBV3-1/TRBV3-2
j_call: TRBJ2-1

cdr3_nt: TGTGCCAGCAGCTTAAGACGGGGGAAGACAGATACGCAGTATTTT
cdr3_aa: CASSLRRGKTDTQYF
clone_size: .
d_call: .
v_call: TRBV13
j_call: TRBJ2-3

cdr3_nt: TGTGCCAGCAGTCCTCAGGGAGGCACTGAAGCTTTCTTT
cdr3_aa: CASSPQGGTEAFF
clone_size: .
d_call: .
v_call: TRBV28
j_call: TRBJ1-1

cdr3_nt: TGTGCCAGCTCGCATACAGGGCCCACTGAAGCTTTCTTT
cdr3_aa: CASSHTGPTEAFF
clone_size: .
d_call: .
v_call: TRBV18
j_call: TRBJ1-1

cdr3_nt: TGTGCCAGCAGCCCTTCCTTCTACGAGCAGTACTTC
cdr3_aa: CASSPSFYEQYF
clone_size: .
d_call: .
v_call: TRBV14
j_call: TRBJ2-7

cdr3_nt: TGTGCCAGCAGCCACGCAGGGGGCTACACCTTC
cdr3_aa: CASSHAGGYTF
clone_size: .
d_call: .
v_call: TRBV3-1/TRBV3-2
j_call: TRBJ1-2

cdr3_nt: TGTGCCATCAAGCGGGAGGACAATGAGCAGTTCTTC
cdr3_aa: CAIKREDNEQFF
clone_size: .
d_call: TRBD2
v_call: TRBV10-3
j_call: TRBJ2-1

cdr3_nt: TGCGCCAGCAGCCCCTCTCAGGGGAGGGATAATTCACCCCTCCACTTT
cdr3_aa: CASSPSQGRDNSPLHF
clone_size: once
d_call: .
v_call: TRBV5-1
j_call: TRBJ1-6

cdr3_nt: TGCGCCAGCAGCCACCGGGACATATACACTGAAGCTTTCTTT
cdr3_aa: CASSHRDIYTEAFF
clone_size: .
d_call: .
v_call: TRBV4-1
j_call: TRBJ1-1